The rows below give T cell receptor beta chains drawn from one sample of a study of T cell changes during pregnancy in multiple sclerosis. This table comes from immunoSEQ multiplex PCR, and its TCRdb copy is limited to in-frame clones, with some not included. The repertoire holds approximately 65,000 clones, with 80% to 95% as singletons. The sample was CD8+ T cells from peripheral blood mononuclear cells, taken in the third trimester of pregnancy. These receptors came from a female donor in good health, enrolled as a control in a pregnancy study. CDR3s include the opening cysteine and the closing phenylalanine or tryptophan. Each record gives: D gene, J gene, V gene, CDR3 length, clone size, CDR3 protein, CDR3 DNA. D genes are given only for firm matches. A row's size may be missing; if present it is once, few, many or a size class.

TRBD1 TRBJ1-5 TRBV4-1 16 . CASSEGQGSYNQPQHF TGCGCCAGCAGCGAAGGACAGGGGTCGTATAATCAGCCCCAGCATTTT
TRBD1 TRBJ2-7 TRBV29-1 14 . CSVEDLRQGDEQYF TGCAGCGTTGAAGATCTGAGGCAGGGGGACGAGCAGTACTTC
TRBD1 TRBJ1-1 TRBV6-5 16 . CASSYDYGTVNTEAFF TGTGCCAGCAGTTACGATTATGGGACAGTGAACACTGAAGCTTTCTTT
. TRBJ2-6 TRBV9 14 . CASSAYSGANVLTF TGTGCCAGCAGCGCCTACTCTGGGGCCAACGTCCTGACTTTC
TRBD2 TRBJ2-1 TRBV5-1 16 . CASSLDAGGASYEQFF TGCGCCAGCAGCTTGGATGCGGGGGGGGCCTCATATGAGCAGTTCTTC
. TRBJ2-7 TRBV18 13 . CASSPPSAYEQYF TGTGCCAGCTCACCACCGTCCGCCTACGAGCAGTACTTC
. TRBJ1-4 TRBV6-6 13 . CAALRVTNEKLFF TGTGCCGCCCTACGGGTGACTAATGAAAAACTGTTTTTT
. TRBJ1-1 TRBV7-9 12 . CASSGTGTEAFF TGTGCCAGCAGCGGTACAGGGACTGAAGCTTTCTTT
. TRBJ1-1 TRBV5-4 14 . CASSLTTGNTEAFF TGTGCCAGCAGCTTGACGACGGGGAACACTGAAGCTTTCTTT
. TRBJ2-3 TRBV4-1 13 . CASSRGGTDTQYF TGCGCCAGCAGCCGGGGGGGCACAGATACGCAGTATTTT
TRBD2 TRBJ2-7 TRBV7-3 15 . CASSLNPTSEYEQYF TGTGCCAGCAGCTTAAACCCGACTAGCGAGTACGAGCAGTACTTC
. TRBJ2-3 TRBV9 12 once CASSYNPDTQYF TGTGCCAGCAGCTATAATCCAGATACGCAGTATTTT
. TRBJ1-2 TRBV27 13 . CASSPQVSGGYTF TGTGCCAGCAGTCCCCAGGTTTCTGGGGGCTACACCTTC
TRBD1 TRBJ1-1 TRBV19 16 . CASSIRGQGLSTEAFF TGTGCCAGTAGTATTCGGGGACAGGGTTTATCGACTGAAGCTTTCTTT
TRBD1 TRBJ1-2 TRBV29-1 15 . CSVAMGTGGTQGYTF TGCAGCGTTGCAATGGGGACAGGGGGGACGCAAGGCTACACCTTC
. TRBJ1-5 TRBV23-1 13 once CASSLPSNQPQHF TGCGCCAGCAGTCTTCCAAGCAATCAGCCCCAGCATTTT
. TRBJ1-1 TRBV14 14 . CASSHQLGNTEAFF TGTGCCAGCAGCCATCAGCTAGGGAACACTGAAGCTTTCTTT
. TRBJ1-2 TRBV27 14 . CASSSGLSGYGYTF TGTGCCAGCAGTTCAGGACTGAGTGGCTATGGCTACACCTTC
. TRBJ1-6 TRBV4-1 17 once CASSQSRVISNNSPLHF TGCGCCAGCAGCCAATCCCGGGTAATCAGTAATAATTCACCCCTCCACTTT
. TRBJ1-2 TRBV10-2 14 . CASSESWANYGYTF TGCGCCAGCAGTGAGTCCTGGGCAAACTATGGCTACACCTTC
. TRBJ2-7 TRBV27 15 . CASSQAGSGSYEQYF TGTGCCAGCAGTCAGGCAGGGTCGGGCTCCTACGAGCAGTACTTC
TRBD1 TRBJ2-1 TRBV5-6 16 . CASITLGTGSRNKQFF TGTGCCAGCATCACACTCGGGACAGGGTCCCGCAATAAGCAGTTCTTC
. TRBJ1-1 TRBV2 13 few CASRGDTNTEAFF TGTGCCAGCAGGGGTGACACAAACACTGAAGCTTTCTTT
. TRBJ1-1 TRBV7-9 18 once CASSLGLTGYEEHTEAFF TGTGCCAGCAGCTTAGGACTCACAGGGTATGAGGAACACACTGAAGCTTTCTTT
TRBD1 TRBJ2-7 TRBV27 15 . CASTPSGQVSYEQYF TGTGCCAGCACGCCATCGGGACAGGTTTCCTACGAGCAGTACTTC
. TRBJ1-2 TRBV9 15 . CASSGHSGGGWGYTF TGTGCCAGCAGCGGACACTCTGGGGGAGGTTGGGGCTACACCTTC
. TRBJ1-5 TRBV19 14 . CASSIRDSNQPQHF TGTGCCAGTAGTATTAGAGATAGCAATCAGCCCCAGCATTTT
. TRBJ1-5 TRBV7-9 12 . CASSLGERPQHF TGTGCCAGCAGCTTAGGGGAGCGGCCCCAGCATTTT
TRBD1 TRBJ1-1 TRBV2 18 . CASNRADRGSSMNTEAFF TGTGCCAGCAATAGAGCGGACAGGGGGTCCTCTATGAACACTGAAGCTTTCTTT
. TRBJ2-3 TRBV20-1 10 . CSAFRYWQYF TGCAGTGCGTTTAGATACTGGCAGTATTTT
. TRBJ2-7 TRBV9 14 . CASSAVGGQDEQYF TGTGCCAGCAGCGCTGTCGGGGGTCAAGACGAGCAGTACTTC
. TRBJ1-1 TRBV4-3 15 . CASSQDRTTNTEAFF TGCGCCAGCAGCCAAGATAGGACAACCAACACTGAAGCTTTCTTT
. TRBJ1-6 TRBV7-8 15 . CASSSLAGALSPLHF TGTGCCAGCAGCTCCCTGGCAGGGGCCCTATCACCCCTCCACTTT
. TRBJ1-2 TRBV25-1 13 . CASSPGTNYGYTF TGTGCCAGCAGCCCCGGGACTAACTATGGCTACACCTTC
. TRBJ1-1 TRBV27 12 . CASVATNTEAFF TGTGCCAGCGTGGCAACGAACACTGAAGCTTTCTTT
. TRBJ1-5 TRBV30 13 . CAWSEWGRQPQHF TGTGCCTGGAGTGAGTGGGGCAGGCAGCCCCAGCATTTT
TRBD1 TRBJ1-1 TRBV7-9 14 . CASSVGGGGTEAFF TGTGCCAGCAGCGTAGGGGGCGGTGGCACTGAAGCTTTCTTT
TRBD2 TRBJ2-3 TRBV4-1 15 . CASSQPAGGLDTQYF TGCGCCAGCAGCCAACCAGCGGGGGGCTTAGATACGCAGTATTTT
TRBD1 TRBJ1-2 TRBV2 17 . CASTELAGTGGNYGYTF TGTGCCAGCACCGAATTGGCCGGGACAGGGGGAAACTATGGCTACACCTTC
. TRBJ2-1 TRBV29-1 17 once CSVEVPAQAGTYNEQFF TGCAGCGTTGAGGTCCCGGCACAGGCGGGGACCTACAATGAGCAGTTCTTC
TRBD2 TRBJ2-7 TRBV5-8 18 . CASSWGLAGVLSSYEQYF TGTGCCAGCAGTTGGGGACTAGCGGGGGTTCTTTCCTCCTACGAGCAGTACTTC
. TRBJ1-6 TRBV10-3 14 . CAIRDSSYNSPLHF TGTGCCATCAGAGACAGCTCCTATAATTCACCCCTCCACTTT
TRBD2 TRBJ2-2 TRBV30 16 . CAWSLLAGRGTGELFF TGTGCCTGGAGTCTACTAGCGGGGCGAGGCACCGGGGAGCTGTTTTTT
TRBD1 TRBJ2-2 TRBV15 14 . CATSRTGDTGELFF TGTGCCACCAGCAGGACAGGGGACACCGGGGAGCTGTTTTTT
TRBD1 TRBJ1-5 TRBV27 13 once CASRRGQNQPQHF TGTGCCAGCAGGAGGGGGCAAAATCAGCCCCAGCATTTT
TRBD1 TRBJ1-2 TRBV6-5 14 few CASRRDRDDYGYTF TGTGCCAGCAGGAGGGACAGGGATGACTATGGCTACACCTTC
TRBD1 TRBJ1-2 TRBV29-1 16 . CSVAGQAFEWDYGYTF TGCAGCGTTGCGGGACAGGCATTTGAGTGGGACTATGGCTACACCTTC